Each of the 18 T cell receptor beta chains below was sequenced from the same sample in a study of blood T cell repertoires in COVID-19. Measured with immunoSEQ multiplex PCR; TCRdb has only the in-frame clones, and not every one. The sample shows nearly 60,000 clones, 90% of them seen only once. The sequenced material came from peripheral blood. Receptors were obtained from a man aged 55 to 69 with active COVID-19.

The chain joins TRBV10-3 to TRBJ1-2; D not certain. Per germline, CDR1 ENHRY and CDR2 SYGVKD. The CDR3 has 14 residues. V lost 0 bases to trimming and J lost 0 bases, with 5 bases between them. The CDR3 sequence: CAISESSANYGYTF. The CDR3 coding sequence is TGTGCCATCAGTGAGTCATCAGCTAACTATGGCTACACCTTC.

The V gene is TRBV5-4, the J gene TRBJ2-2, with TRBD2 matching over 7 bases. The V gene end was trimmed by 4 bases and the J gene end by 4 bases; junction bases not matched to a gene: 4. The germline V gene encodes CDR1 SGHNT and CDR2 YYREEE (reference sequence). The CDR3 spans 14 residues. DNA of the CDR3: TGTGCCAGCAGCCCCGGGGGGAGCACCGGGGAGCTGTTTTTT. Translation gives CASSPGGSTGELFF.

The rearrangement uses TRBV18 and TRBJ2-6; D remains unclear. Germline assignment: CDR1 KGHSH and CDR2 LQKENI. V was cut by 3 bases and J by 1 base, with 7 bases left in between. This CDR3 contains 15 residues. CDR3 DNA sequence: TGTGCCAGCTCACCTCAGGCTTCTGGGGCCAACGTCCTGACTTTC. Amino acids: CASSPQASGANVLTF.

This clone was seen only a few times. J is TRBJ1-1 and V is TRBV4-2; D is undetermined. V lost 3 bases to trimming and J lost 5 bases, with 13 bases between them. CDR1 and CDR2 (germline): LGHNA, YNFKEQ. The CDR3 covers 14 residues. The CDR3 loop is CASSQPTGMTEAFF. As DNA, the CDR3 is TGTGCCAGCAGCCAGCCGACGGGGATGACTGAAGCTTTCTTT.

This chain uses TRBV10-3 with TRBJ2-1; D is possibly TRBD2 (6 bases). CDR3 length: 14 residues. Trimming removed 6 bases at V and 7 bases at J, with 16 bases between. Germline V gene lookup returns CDR1 ENHRY and CDR2 SYGVKD. CDR3 region: CAIRSAEGSNEQFF. The CDR3 DNA reads as TGTGCCATCAGGAGCGCGGAGGGATCGAATGAGCAGTTCTTC.

With respect to this clone: As the CDR3 is not closed by the conserved phenylalanine or tryptophan, this likely results from a read error. No DNA is shown, since the ends of the CDR3 on it are uncertain; the CDR3 is the one TCRdb lists. The J gene is TRBJ1-2, the V gene TRBV20-1; the D call of TRBD1 is as the table states it, not checked on the DNA. Germline CDR1 and CDR2: DFQATT and SNEGSKA (reference sequence). Counting both end residues, the CDR3 totals 11 amino acids. CDR3 amino acids: CSASSGSTSRP.

The V call is TRBV30, the J call TRBJ1-3; D unclear. This CDR3 has 11 residues. Germline V lookup: CDR1 GTSNPN, CDR2 SVGIG (reference sequence). With 4 bases removed from V and 4 bases from J, the gap between germline ends came to 5 bases. As DNA, the CDR3 is TGTGCCTGGATATCCGGAAACACCATATATTTT. Translated: CAWISGNTIYF.

This sequence joins TRBV6-6 and TRBJ2-3; TRBD2 might be the D (7 bases). The CDR3 is made up of 16 amino acids. Trimming took off 6 bases at V and 0 bases at J, with 16 bases between the two ends. Germline V CDR1 and CDR2: MNHNY, SVGAGI (reference sequence). The CDR3 DNA reads as TGTGCCAGCAGGAAGGGGGGGTTTGCTAGCACAGATACGCAGTATTTT. Translated: CASRKGGFASTDTQYF.

V gene TRBV28 combines with J gene TRBJ1-2; 8 nucleotides line up with TRBD1. The CDR3 runs to 14 residues. Germline lookup yields CDR1 MDHEN and CDR2 SYDVKM. Trimming removed 7 bases from V and 0 bases from J; junction bases left unmatched: 4. The CDR3 is CASITGGANYGYTF. The CDR3 DNA reads as TGTGCCAGCATAACAGGGGGAGCTAACTATGGCTACACCTTC.

In DNA form, the CDR3 reads TGTGCCAGCTCACCAGGCAGGGATAATTCACCCCTCCACTTT. This codes for CASSPGRDNSPLHF. This chain links TRBV18 with TRBJ1-6, with D possibly being TRBD1 (5 bases). V lost 2 bases to trimming and J lost 5 bases, with 7 bases between them. CDR3 length: 14 residues. CDR1 and CDR2 (germline): KGHSH, LQKENI.

The V gene is TRBV9, the J gene TRBJ2-1, with TRBD2 identical over 11 bases. Germline V lookup: CDR1 SGDLS, CDR2 YYNGEE. The V gene end was trimmed by 0 bases and the J gene end by 0 bases; junction bases not matched to a gene: 8. The CDR3 is 19 residues long. The CDR3 bases are TGTGCCAGCAGCGTAGGGTTGACTAGCGGGACCTCCTCCTACAATGAGCAGTTCTTC. Its protein product is CASSVGLTSGTSSYNEQFF.

The chain uses TRBV5-1 and TRBJ2-2, with 7 bases matching TRBD1. The germline CDR1 and CDR2 sequences are SGHRS and YFSETQ. V lost 7 bases to trimming and J lost 2 bases; unmatched junction nucleotides: 5. This CDR3 is built from 14 residues. CDR3 sequence reads: CASLGQPNTGELFF. The CDR3 DNA reads as TGCGCCAGCCTGGGACAGCCTAACACCGGGGAGCTGTTTTTT. Together with reference TRBV5-1 and TRBJ2-2, the CDR3 gives the full variable domain: KAGVTQTPRYLIKTRGQQVTLSCSPISGHRSVSWYQQTPGQGLQFLFEYFSETQRNKGNFPGRFSGRQFSNSRSEMNVSTLELGDSALYLCASLGQPNTGELFFGEGSRLTVL.

This chain uses TRBV11-3 with TRBJ2-2, with 7 bases matching TRBD1. The germline V gene has CDR1 SGHNT and CDR2 YENEEA. V shed 4 bases and J 3 bases; nucleotides not matched to a gene: 2. The CDR3 has 14 amino acids. CDR3 coding DNA: TGTGCCAGCAGCTGGGGGACAGACACCGGGGAGCTGTTTTTT. Translation gives CASSWGTDTGELFF.

A few counts support this clone. The CDR3 spells CASSPTGGSEQYF. CDR3 nucleotides: TGTGCCAGCAGCCCCACAGGGGGCTCGGAGCAGTACTTC. The chain couples TRBV12-3 or TRBV12-4 to TRBJ2-7; 9 bases are shared with TRBD1. The J segment lost 7 bases and the V segment lost 6 bases, leaving 7 bases of the junction unmatched. CDR3 size: 13 residues.

The chain carries TRBV7-8 and TRBJ2-2, with unresolved D. Germline values: CDR1 SGHVS, CDR2 FQNEAQ. V lost 5 bases to trimming and J lost 4 bases, with 8 bases between them. CDR3 length equals 13 residues. This CDR3 is CASSELSTGELFF. The CDR3 DNA reads as TGTGCCAGCAGCGAACTAAGCACCGGGGAGCTGTTTTTT.

V and J are TRBV28 and TRBJ2-1; TRBD2 aligns across 10 bases. CDR3 length: 16 amino acids. Germline lookup yields CDR1 MDHEN and CDR2 SYDVKM. Germline trimming cut 2 bases from V and 4 bases from J; bases unmatched to any gene: 5. The CDR3 reads CASSLLAGALYNEQFF. In DNA form, the CDR3 reads TGTGCCAGCAGTTTACTAGCGGGGGCCCTTTACAATGAGCAGTTCTTC.

This rearrangement joins TRBV6-6 to TRBJ2-3; TRBD2 matches 7 bases. The CDR3 extends over 15 amino acids. Trimming cost V 0 bases and J 4 bases; bases outside gene matches: 4. CDR1 MNHNY and CDR2 SVGAGI come from the germline V gene (reference sequence). CDR3 nucleotides: TGTGCCAGCAGTTACTCGGCGGGGAGGGCAGATACGCAGTATTTT. As protein: CASSYSAGRADTQYF.

This clone was seen only once. The genes are TRBV3-1 (or the pseudogene TRBV3-2) and TRBJ1-4; D unresolved. In germline, CDR1 is LGHDT, CDR2 YNNKEL (reference sequence). The CDR3 has 16 amino acids. Trimming stripped 1 base from V and 3 bases from J, with 12 bases between. CDR3 region: CASSQGSHSPNEKLFF. The DNA for the CDR3 is TGTGCCAGCAGCCAAGGAAGCCACTCTCCTAATGAAAAACTGTTTTTT.